Following are 23 T cell receptor beta chains from one sample sequenced in a study of OX40 agonist ivuxolimab in advanced cancers. Sequenced by immunoSEQ multiplex PCR; TCRdb stores in-frame clones only, minus some. The table shows about 82,000 clones, with about 86% occurring only once. The sample here was CD4+ or CD8+ T cells sorted from blood, taken in a trial of the OX40 agonist ivuxolimab. Every receptor here comes from an adult with an advanced solid tumor such as melanoma, head and neck, liver or kidney cancer.

This clone was recorded once. This chain joins TRBV10-3 and TRBJ1-5, with D possibly matching TRBD1 (5 bases). V lost 5 bases and J 5 bases, leaving 13 bases between the germline ends. Germline V CDR1 and CDR2: ENHRY, SYGVKD. CDR3 length equals 14 residues. The CDR3 protein is CAISRDGRDQPQHF. The CDR3 nucleotides read TGTGCCATCAGTAGGGACGGGAGGGATCAGCCCCAGCATTTT.

This clone was detected only once. CDR3 sequence: CASSDRAFNEKLFF. The CDR3 region has the DNA TGTGCCAGCTCAGACAGGGCGTTTAATGAAAAACTGTTTTTT. The V gene is TRBV18, the J gene TRBJ1-4; 7 bases align to TRBD1. CDR3 length: 14 residues. Losses at the gene ends were 5 bases for V and 4 bases for J; bases not matched to a gene: 4. Germline values: CDR1 KGHSH, CDR2 LQKENI.

The CDR3 is CASSQFGDWSYEQYF. The CDR3 nucleotides read TGTGCCAGCAGCCAATTCGGGGACTGGTCCTACGAGCAGTACTTC. The chain combines TRBV14 with TRBJ2-7; tentatively, D is TRBD2 (6 bases). The CDR3 spans 15 residues. CDR1 SGHDN and CDR2 FVKESK come from the germline V gene. Trimming removed 2 bases from V and 1 base from J, with 12 bases in between.

V usage is TRBV4-1 and J usage is TRBJ1-2; perhaps TRBD1 as D (5 bases). The ends were cut back, 3 bases at V and 3 bases at J, with 11 bases in the middle. The CDR3 is 14 amino acids. From germline, CDR1 is MGHRA and CDR2 YSYEKL. The CDR3 coding sequence is TGCGCCAGCAGCCAGTCCGGACAAGACTATGGCTACACCTTC. Its protein is CASSQSGQDYGYTF.

The chain employs TRBV6-1 and TRBJ2-3; no definite D call. Germline CDR1 reads MNHNS; CDR2 reads SASEGT. Trimming pared 2 bases from V and 4 bases from J, leaving 4 bases between. This CDR3 spans 12 amino acids. CDR3 region: CASSEYPDTQYF. The CDR3 DNA sequence: TGTGCCAGCAGTGAATACCCAGATACGCAGTATTTT.

J is TRBJ1-4 and V is TRBV7-2; D not resolved. The germline V and J ends were trimmed by 4 bases and 8 bases, with 23 bases remaining between them. Per the germline V gene, CDR1 is SGHTA and CDR2 is FQGNSA. The CDR3 extends over 17 amino acids. The CDR3 coding sequence is TGTGCCAGCAGCTCAAAAATAAACGCCCCGGGGAAAGAAAAACTGTTTTTT. Its translation is CASSSKINAPGKEKLFF.

V is TRBV2 and J is TRBJ2-3; D is tentatively TRBD1 or TRBD2 (5 bases each). In germline, CDR1 is SNHLY, CDR2 FYNNEI. The CDR3 extends over 15 amino acids. V was cut by 0 bases and J by 2 bases, with 9 bases left in between. Written as DNA, the CDR3 is TGTGCCAGCAGTGAAGCTGGGACCTTCACAGATACGCAGTATTTT. Translation gives CASSEAGTFTDTQYF. Full variable domain (missing parts from reference TRBV2 and TRBJ2-3): EPEVTQTPSHQVTQMGQEVILRCVPISNHLYFYWYRQILGQKVEFLVSFYNNEISEKSEIFDDQFSVERPDGSNFTLKIRSTKLEDSAMYFCASSEAGTFTDTQYFGPGTRLTVL.

This clone came up a few times. V is TRBV6-4 and J is TRBJ2-7; D is perhaps TRBD1 or TRBD2 (5 bases each). Trimming cost V 11 bases and J 5 bases, with 13 bases left between them. The CDR3 is made up of 11 amino acids. Looked up from germline, CDR1 is MRHNA and CDR2 is SNTAGT. The CDR3 coding sequence is TGTGCCGAAGAGGGGCACCACGAGCAGTACTTC. This translates into CAEEGHHEQYF.

This chain connects TRBV6-5 to TRBJ1-1, with D possibly being TRBD1 (6 bases). The CDR3 runs to 11 residues. The V end lost 4 bases, the J end lost 11 bases, and 11 bases lay between the germline ends. Germline V CDR1 and CDR2: MNHEY, SVGAGI. In nucleotides, the CDR3 is TGTGCCAGCAGTTCAGGGGTGACGGCTTTCTTT. Its translation is CASSSGVTAFF.

This chain joins TRBV2 and TRBJ1-5, with D perhaps matching TRBD1 (6 bases). The germline CDR1 and CDR2 sequences are SNHLY and FYNNEI. Trimming stripped 11 bases from V and 4 bases from J, with 18 bases between. The CDR3 extends over 14 amino acids. The chain's CDR3 is CASAGGGGNQPQHF. The DNA of the CDR3 is TGTGCCTCGGCGGGGGGAGGGGGAAATCAGCCCCAGCATTTT.

This clone was seen once. V usage is TRBV7-9 and J usage is TRBJ2-1; 7 nucleotides agree with TRBD2. The CDR3 is made up of 13 amino acids. V shed 7 bases, J shed 8 bases, and the junction held 8 bases outside the gene matches. The germline gives CDR1 SEHNR, CDR2 FQNEAQ (reference sequence). The CDR3 sequence: CASMGEGFDEQFF. The CDR3 DNA is TGTGCCAGCATGGGGGAGGGTTTCGATGAGCAGTTCTTC.

The chain links TRBV5-1 to TRBJ2-3, with TRBD1 identical over 7 bases. Germline CDR1 and CDR2: SGHRS and YFSETQ. This CDR3 has 14 residues. V dropped 4 bases and J dropped 6; count of bases not matched to a gene: 8. The CDR3 DNA reads TGCGCCAGCAGCCCCCCGACAGGGTTGGATACGCAGTATTTT. It encodes CASSPPTGLDTQYF.

A single count supports this clone. The V and J genes are TRBV5-1 and TRBJ2-7; D not certain. V lost 1 base, J lost 6 bases, and 8 bases lay in between. Germline-derived CDR1 and CDR2 are SGHRS and YFSETQ. This CDR3 region has 12 residues. CDR3 loop: CASSLYQAEQYF. DNA of the CDR3: TGCGCCAGCAGCTTGTACCAGGCCGAGCAGTACTTC.

This chain links TRBV7-3 with TRBJ1-4; D may be TRBD1 (6 bases). V was clipped by 5 bases and J by 10 bases, with 14 bases between them. Germline assignment: CDR1 SGHTA and CDR2 FQGTGA. The CDR3 runs to 13 residues. This CDR3 is CASSNEGGGKLFF. For the CDR3, the DNA is TGTGCCAGCAGCAACGAGGGAGGGGGAAAACTGTTTTTT.

This clone occurred a few times. CDR3 bases: TGTGCCTGCGGACTAGCGGGAGTTATACCCTACAATGAGCAGTTCTTC. It yields the protein CACGLAGVIPYNEQFF. The rearrangement uses TRBV7-9 and TRBJ2-1; TRBD2 matches at 13 bases. The length of the CDR3 is 16 residues. V lost 11 bases, J lost 2 bases, and 9 bases stayed unmatched. The germline gives CDR1 SEHNR, CDR2 FQNEAQ (reference sequence).

This clone was seen more than once but under ten times. As DNA, the CDR3 is TGTGCCAGCAGTGTACAGGGTAGCCGTGGCTACACCTTC. Amino acids: CASSVQGSRGYTF. The chain combines TRBV28 with TRBJ1-2; perhaps TRBD1 as D (6 bases). V lost 5 bases and J 7 bases, leaving 14 bases between the germline ends. CDR3 length: 13 residues. The germline V gene has CDR1 MDHEN and CDR2 SYDVKM.

The V and J genes are TRBV30 and TRBJ2-2; no clear D. Germline CDR1 reads GTSNPN; CDR2 reads SVGIG (reference sequence). V was trimmed by 3 bases and J by 5 bases, leaving 16 bases between them. The CDR3 runs to 15 residues. The CDR3 nucleotides read TGTGCCTGGAGCAGACGTCGGATTGGTACCGGGGAGCTGTTTTTT. It yields the protein CAWSRRRIGTGELFF.

V usage is TRBV28 and J usage is TRBJ1-5; D call uncertain. This CDR3 comprises 12 residues. Germline V gene sequence: CDR1 MDHEN, CDR2 SYDVKM. Deletions cut 8 bases from V and 0 bases from J, with 5 bases between. The CDR3: CASRDSNQPQHF. The CDR3 DNA reads as TGTGCCAGCCGGGATAGCAATCAGCCCCAGCATTTT.

The chain employs TRBV7-2 and TRBJ2-1, with 8 bases matching TRBD2. This CDR3 is built from 13 residues. Germline CDR1 reads SGHTA; CDR2 reads FQGNSA. V trimming: 5 bases; J trimming: 6 bases; junction bases outside the gene matches: 3. CDR3 in amino acids: CASSPGTSNEQFF. DNA of the CDR3: TGTGCCAGCAGCCCGGGGACTAGCAATGAGCAGTTCTTC.

The V call is TRBV6-9, the J call TRBJ1-2, with D possibly TRBD1 on 5 matching bases. The germline V gene encodes CDR1 MNHGY and CDR2 SVAAGI. V lost 6 bases, J lost 4 bases, and 12 bases lay in between. CDR3 length: 13 amino acids. In DNA, the CDR3 is TGTGCCAGCAGCCGGACATTCTCCTATGGCTACACCTTC. Residues: CASSRTFSYGYTF.

This chain uses TRBV7-6 with TRBJ2-5, with D possibly being TRBD1 or TRBD2 (6 bases each). In germline, CDR1 is SGHVS, CDR2 FNYEAQ. The germline V and J ends were trimmed by 0 bases and 5 bases, with 10 bases remaining between them. There are 14 residues in the CDR3. DNA of the CDR3: TGTGCCAGCAGCTTAGCCGGGGGCCGTGAGACCCAGTACTTC. Amino acids: CASSLAGGRETQYF.

The chain couples TRBV2 to TRBJ1-1, with D maybe TRBD1 (5 bases). Germline V lookup: CDR1 SNHLY, CDR2 FYNNEI. Trimming took off 4 bases at V and 1 base at J, with 16 bases between the two ends. This CDR3 region has 16 residues. The CDR3: CASSVILGAPNTEAFF. CDR3 coding DNA: TGTGCCAGCAGTGTTATTCTAGGGGCCCCGAACACTGAAGCTTTCTTT.

CDR3 bases: TGTGCCAGCAGTGAAAGGGGGTGGGGGACTGAAGCTTTCTTT. This sequence encodes CASSERGWGTEAFF. The rearrangement links TRBV6-1 to TRBJ1-1, with a weak D call TRBD1 (6 bases). The CDR3 covers 14 residues. The germline V and J ends were trimmed by 2 bases and 5 bases, with 12 bases remaining between them. CDR1 MNHNS and CDR2 SASEGT come from the germline V gene.